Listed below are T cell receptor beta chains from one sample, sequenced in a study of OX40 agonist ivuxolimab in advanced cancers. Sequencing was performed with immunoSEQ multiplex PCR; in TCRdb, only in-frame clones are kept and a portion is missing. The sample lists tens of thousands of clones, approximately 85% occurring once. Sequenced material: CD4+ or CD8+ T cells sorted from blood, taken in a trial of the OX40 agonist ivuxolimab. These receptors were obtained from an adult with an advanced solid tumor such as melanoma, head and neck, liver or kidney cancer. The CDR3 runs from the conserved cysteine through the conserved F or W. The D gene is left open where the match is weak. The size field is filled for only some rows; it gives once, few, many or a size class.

CDR3 protein: CASSQAGLEQFF; CDR3 DNA: TGTGCCAGCAGCCAAGCGGGGCTTGAGCAGTTCTTC; J gene: TRBJ2-1; clone size: once; V gene: TRBV7-8; D gene: TRBD2
CDR3 protein: CASSSDDRDKTGELFF; CDR3 DNA: TGTGCCAGCAGCTCCGACGACAGGGATAAAACCGGGGAGCTGTTTTTT; J gene: TRBJ2-2; clone size: NA; V gene: TRBV13; D gene: TRBD1
CDR3 protein: CASSRQRGPNEKLFF; CDR3 DNA: TGCGCCAGCAGCCGACAAAGGGGGCCTAATGAAAAACTGTTTTTT; J gene: TRBJ1-4; clone size: NA; V gene: TRBV5-1; D gene: TRBD1
CDR3 protein: CASSTTPQGARDEQYF; CDR3 DNA: TGTGCCAGTAGTACAACTCCACAGGGGGCAAGGGACGAGCAGTACTTC; J gene: TRBJ2-7; clone size: NA; V gene: TRBV19; D gene: TRBD1
CDR3 protein: CASSLARLNEQFF; CDR3 DNA: TGTGCCAGCAGCTTAGCTAGGCTAAATGAGCAGTTCTTC; J gene: TRBJ2-1; clone size: once; V gene: TRBV7-7; D gene: NA
CDR3 protein: CASSLAGGPIGTGELFF; CDR3 DNA: TGTGCCAGCAGCTTAGCGGGAGGGCCGATCGGGACCGGGGAGCTGTTTTTT; J gene: TRBJ2-2; clone size: once; V gene: TRBV9; D gene: TRBD2
CDR3 protein: CASSYNKVNTEAFF; CDR3 DNA: TGTGCCAGCAGTTACAATAAGGTGAACACTGAAGCTTTCTTT; J gene: TRBJ1-1; clone size: once; V gene: TRBV6-6; D gene: NA
CDR3 protein: CASSPDRGDIYGYTF; CDR3 DNA: TGTGCCAGCAGTCCGGACAGGGGCGATATCTATGGCTACACCTTC; J gene: TRBJ1-2; clone size: NA; V gene: TRBV2; D gene: TRBD1
CDR3 protein: CASSPRTGHYGYTF; CDR3 DNA: TGTGCCAGCAGCCCCCGGACAGGGCACTATGGCTACACCTTC; J gene: TRBJ1-2; clone size: NA; V gene: TRBV5-6; D gene: TRBD1
CDR3 protein: CASSLGQGKETQYF; CDR3 DNA: TGTGCCAGCAGCCTTGGGCAGGGTAAGGAGACCCAGTACTTC; J gene: TRBJ2-5; clone size: NA; V gene: TRBV28; D gene: NA
CDR3 protein: CASSLGAGETQYF; CDR3 DNA: TGTGCCAGCAGCTTAGGGGCAGGAGAGACCCAGTACTTC; J gene: TRBJ2-5; clone size: few; V gene: TRBV7-9; D gene: NA
CDR3 protein: CASSLWDRNNEQFF; CDR3 DNA: TGCGCCAGCAGCTTGTGGGACAGGAACAATGAGCAGTTCTTC; J gene: TRBJ2-1; clone size: few; V gene: TRBV5-1; D gene: TRBD1
CDR3 protein: CASGLVTGGYNYGYTF; CDR3 DNA: TGTGCTAGTGGTTTGGTCACAGGGGGCTATAACTATGGCTACACCTTC; J gene: TRBJ1-2; clone size: NA; V gene: TRBV12-5; D gene: TRBD1
CDR3 protein: CASSLTGAFTDTQYF; CDR3 DNA: TGCGCCAGCAGCTTGACAGGGGCTTTCACAGATACGCAGTATTTT; J gene: TRBJ2-3; clone size: NA; V gene: TRBV5-1; D gene: TRBD1
CDR3 protein: CAWTTGGRSPLHF; CDR3 DNA: TGTGCCTGGACCACAGGGGGAAGGTCACCCCTCCACTTT; J gene: TRBJ1-6; clone size: once; V gene: TRBV30; D gene: TRBD1
CDR3 protein: CASSSTGGAMYF; CDR3 DNA: TGTGCCAGCAGTTCGACAGGGGGAGCCATGTACTTC; J gene: TRBJ2-7; clone size: NA; V gene: TRBV11-3; D gene: TRBD1
CDR3 protein: CASTLAHAAGEKLFF; CDR3 DNA: TGTGCCAGCACCCTAGCCCATGCGGCGGGGGAAAAACTGTTTTTT; J gene: TRBJ1-4; clone size: NA; V gene: TRBV28; D gene: NA
CDR3 protein: CASSDKGLAGTNEQFF; CDR3 DNA: TGTGCCAGCAGTGACAAGGGACTAGCGGGGACCAATGAGCAGTTCTTC; J gene: TRBJ2-1; clone size: NA; V gene: TRBV6-4; D gene: TRBD2
CDR3 protein: CAWRAYGTGGLQVYNEQFF; CDR3 DNA: TGTGCCTGGAGGGCTTACGGGACAGGGGGCCTTCAAGTCTACAATGAGCAGTTCTTC; J gene: TRBJ2-1; clone size: NA; V gene: TRBV30; D gene: TRBD1
CDR3 protein: CASSLARVINQPQHF; CDR3 DNA: TGTGCCAGCAGCTTAGCCAGGGTTATAAATCAGCCCCAGCATTTT; J gene: TRBJ1-5; clone size: NA; V gene: TRBV7-8; D gene: NA
CDR3 protein: CASSLLVGQGGGYTF; CDR3 DNA: TGTGCCAGCAGTTTATTAGTCGGACAGGGGGGCGGCTACACCTTC; J gene: TRBJ1-2; clone size: NA; V gene: TRBV28; D gene: TRBD1
CDR3 protein: CASSEIRSSYNSPLHF; CDR3 DNA: TGTGCCAGCAGTGAAATCAGGAGCTCCTATAATTCACCCCTCCACTTT; J gene: TRBJ1-6; clone size: NA; V gene: TRBV6-1; D gene: NA
CDR3 protein: CASSVANSPRNTEAFF; CDR3 DNA: TGTGCCAGCAGCGTAGCTAACAGCCCAAGGAACACTGAAGCTTTCTTT; J gene: TRBJ1-1; clone size: NA; V gene: TRBV9; D gene: NA
CDR3 protein: CASSSGTGFIMYGYTF; CDR3 DNA: TGTGCCAGCAGTTCCGGGACAGGGTTTATAATGTATGGCTACACCTTC; J gene: TRBJ1-2; clone size: NA; V gene: TRBV28; D gene: TRBD1
CDR3 protein: CASSEDTGRLAKNIQYF; CDR3 DNA: TGTGCCAGCAGTGAAGATACGGGACGACTAGCCAAAAACATTCAGTACTTC; J gene: TRBJ2-4; clone size: NA; V gene: TRBV6-1; D gene: NA
CDR3 protein: CASSLVMGIKNTEAFF; CDR3 DNA: TGTGCCAGCAGCTTAGTCATGGGGATCAAAAACACTGAAGCTTTCTTT; J gene: TRBJ1-1; clone size: NA; V gene: TRBV11-2; D gene: NA
CDR3 protein: CASSMDRKETQYF; CDR3 DNA: TGCGCCAGCAGCATGGACAGGAAAGAGACCCAGTACTTC; J gene: TRBJ2-5; clone size: NA; V gene: TRBV5-1; D gene: TRBD1
CDR3 protein: CASRYSGSSYEQYF; CDR3 DNA: TGTGCCAGCAGGTATAGCGGGAGCTCCTACGAGCAGTACTTC; J gene: TRBJ2-7; clone size: once; V gene: TRBV28; D gene: TRBD2
CDR3 protein: CASSLGHRNTEAFF; CDR3 DNA: TGTGCCAGCAGCTTAGGACATCGGAACACTGAAGCTTTCTTT; J gene: TRBJ1-1; clone size: NA; V gene: TRBV11-3; D gene: NA
CDR3 protein: CASSRGGETQYF; CDR3 DNA: TGTGCCAGCAGTAGGGGGGGAGAGACCCAGTACTTC; J gene: TRBJ2-5; clone size: NA; V gene: TRBV2; D gene: NA
CDR3 protein: CASRKNRGLNTEAFF; CDR3 DNA: TGTGCCAGCAGGAAAAACAGGGGGTTGAACACTGAAGCTTTCTTT; J gene: TRBJ1-1; clone size: NA; V gene: TRBV6-5; D gene: TRBD1
CDR3 protein: CARRLAGVWLLCEQFF; CDR3 DNA: TGTGCCCGCAGGCTAGCGGGAGTGTGGTTGCTGTGTGAGCAGTTCTTC; J gene: TRBJ2-1; clone size: NA; V gene: TRBV13; D gene: TRBD2
CDR3 protein: CASSEGLAQYF; CDR3 DNA: TGTGCCAGCAGTGAAGGGCTCGCGCAGTATTTT; J gene: TRBJ2-3; clone size: NA; V gene: TRBV6-1; D gene: NA
CDR3 protein: CASRRSAGTDTQYF; CDR3 DNA: TGTGCCAGCCGTCGGTCCGCCGGCACAGATACGCAGTATTTT; J gene: TRBJ2-3; clone size: NA; V gene: TRBV6-6; D gene: NA
CDR3 protein: CASSKASGGAKEQFF; CDR3 DNA: TGTGCCAGCAGCAAAGCTAGCGGGGGGGCCAAAGAGCAGTTCTTC; J gene: TRBJ2-1; clone size: NA; V gene: TRBV21-1; D gene: NA
CDR3 protein: CASSLRVAGMGDTQYF; CDR3 DNA: TGTGCCAGCAGCTTAAGGGTAGCGGGAATGGGAGATACGCAGTATTTT; J gene: TRBJ2-3; clone size: once; V gene: TRBV11-2; D gene: TRBD2
CDR3 protein: CASSLELGANYGYTF; CDR3 DNA: TGCGCCAGCAGCTTGGAACTAGGAGCTAACTATGGCTACACCTTC; J gene: TRBJ1-2; clone size: NA; V gene: TRBV5-1; D gene: NA
CDR3 protein: CASSSRGRPYEQYF; CDR3 DNA: TGTGCCAGCAGCTCCCGGGGTCGTCCCTACGAGCAGTACTTC; J gene: TRBJ2-7; clone size: once; V gene: TRBV7-9; D gene: NA
CDR3 protein: CATSSWGGDYEQYF; CDR3 DNA: TGTGCCACCAGCAGTTGGGGAGGGGACTACGAGCAGTACTTC; J gene: TRBJ2-7; clone size: NA; V gene: TRBV15; D gene: TRBD2
CDR3 protein: CASSVVGSSETQYF; CDR3 DNA: TGTGCCAGCAGCGTAGTGGGTAGCAGTGAGACCCAGTACTTC; J gene: TRBJ2-5; clone size: NA; V gene: TRBV9; D gene: NA
CDR3 protein: CASSEGRDRRLKLFF; CDR3 DNA: TGTGCCAGCAGTGAAGGACGGGACAGGAGGTTAAAACTGTTTTTT; J gene: TRBJ1-4; clone size: NA; V gene: TRBV2; D gene: TRBD1
CDR3 protein: CASSPPGGWETQYF; CDR3 DNA: TGTGCCAGTAGTCCCCCAGGGGGCTGGGAGACCCAGTACTTC; J gene: TRBJ2-5; clone size: NA; V gene: TRBV19; D gene: TRBD1
CDR3 protein: CASIYGGIRTEAFF; CDR3 DNA: TGTGCCAGCATCTACGGGGGAATAAGGACTGAAGCTTTCTTT; J gene: TRBJ1-1; clone size: NA; V gene: TRBV28; D gene: NA
CDR3 protein: CASSLSSAGAYTDTQYF; CDR3 DNA: TGCGCCAGCAGCTTGTCGAGCGCGGGGGCCTACACAGATACGCAGTATTTT; J gene: TRBJ2-3; clone size: NA; V gene: TRBV5-1; D gene: NA
CDR3 protein: CASSLSPSPSTGELFF; CDR3 DNA: TGTGCCAGCAGCTTAAGTCCTAGTCCCAGCACCGGGGAGCTGTTTTTT; J gene: TRBJ2-2; clone size: NA; V gene: TRBV7-3; D gene: NA
CDR3 protein: CASSLATAPGANVLTF; CDR3 DNA: TGCGCCAGCAGCTTGGCCACGGCGCCAGGGGCCAACGTCCTGACTTTC; J gene: TRBJ2-6; clone size: once; V gene: TRBV5-1; D gene: NA
CDR3 protein: CASSQVSSGGYNEQFF; CDR3 DNA: TGCGCCAGCAGCCAAGTATCAAGCGGGGGATACAATGAGCAGTTCTTC; J gene: TRBJ2-1; clone size: NA; V gene: TRBV4-1; D gene: TRBD2
CDR3 protein: CASSSSNYEQYF; CDR3 DNA: TGTGCCAGCAGTTCTTCAAACTACGAGCAGTACTTC; J gene: TRBJ2-7; clone size: few; V gene: TRBV28; D gene: NA